This T cell receptor beta chain was identified during a study of Ad26.COV2.S vaccination and SARS-CoV-2 variants. Whole-study context: Intramuscular Ad26.COV2.S at 5x10^10 or 1x10^11 viral particles. Whole-study findings and limits: Assessments of TCR breadth and depth may have underestimated the total T cell responses. While placebo recipients had lower spike-specific TCR breadth, vaccine recipients had more.

On this clone itself: No antigen is known for it.

V lost 4 bases, J lost 3 bases, and 12 bases lay in between. The germline CDR1 and CDR2 sequences are MNHEY and SVGAGI. The CDR3 loop spans 14 amino acids. Treatment meaning: some 20 received Ad26.COV2.S at low or high dose, single or two shots; roughly 5 received placebo; per-sample allocation not given. Day 63 after the first vaccine or placebo injection was the time point for sampling. This table comes from immunoSEQ multiplex PCR, and its TCRdb copy is limited to in-frame clones, with some not included. The sample lists hundreds of thousands of clones, about 87% seen once, with around 3% in the top ten.

The receptor was derived from a person aged 18-60 years who received the Ad26.COV2.S COVID-19 vaccine or a placebo. The sample consisted of peripheral blood, taken in a trial of Ad26.COV2.S vaccine versus placebo. The V gene is TRBV6-5, the J gene TRBJ1-2, with D possibly being TRBD1 (5 bases). This chain's CDR3 is CASSSAGIDYGYTF. DNA of the CDR3: TGTGCCAGCAGTTCAGCAGGGATTGACTATGGCTACACCTTC.